The subject of this entry is one T cell receptor beta chain. This clonotype was picked up many times. Its specific antigen is unknown. No base-level quality is on record; no much larger clone is a single base apart. This record belongs to a study of neurological immune-mediated disorders (dated by TCRdb to between 2019 and 2020). With respect to the entire study: Of the approximately 34 multiple sclerosis patients, 31 had relapsing-remitting MS and 3 had secondary progressive MS. The roughly 99 TCR-beta libraries covered PBMC samples along with longitudinal samples, technical triplicates, and paired sorted CD4+ and CD8+ T-cell subsets. The cohort comprised about 68 subjects: 15 or so HAM/TSP patients, 34 multiple sclerosis patients and approximately 20 healthy controls. The study compared peripheral blood TCR-beta repertoires of HTLV-I-associated myelopathy (HAM/TSP) patients, multiple sclerosis patients and healthy controls using UMI-based sequencing. Findings and caveats that apply to the study as a whole: Expanded clones from different subjects shared no identical CDR3 amino acid sequences, which suggests that TCR-beta repertoires were private in all groups. Phylogenetic analysis grouped repertoires from 18 of 34 MS patients into a cluster of related CDR3 sequences, suggesting a possible repertoire-level signature. No clinical or MRI features were associated with the MS cluster, and the authors said that larger cohorts are needed. TCR clonal expansion was greatest in HAM/TSP patients and smallest in MS patients, who ranked below even healthy controls.

CDR3 length: 14 amino acids, cysteine to phenylalanine. CDR3 DNA is the only sequence kept; it has 42 bases, read in frame from the first base. CDR1 and CDR2 are drawn from the germline V gene: SGHTA, FQGNSA. The V end loses 4 bases and the J end loses 7 bases, and a stretch of 17 bases separates them. To synthesize cDNA, template-switch 5'RACE was performed with a primer carrying a 10-nucleotide random unique molecular identifier so that each TCR transcript was tagged. Over 160 million TCR-beta sequences, covering 15-18 subjects, were produced in each sequencing run. Total RNA was extracted with the RNeasy kit. TCR-beta VDJ regions were amplified with primers for the TCR constant region and the 5'RACE anchor, using the KAPA Real-time Library Amplification kit. A first PCR added sample indexes and Illumina adaptors, and a second PCR then raised library yield. After purification with Ampure beads, the TCR product of roughly 650 bp was size-selected on a 2% E-gel SizeSelection system. Before pooling, libraries had their quality checked on a Bioanalyzer, their concentration measured with Qubit, and their quantity determined with the Kapa Library Quantification kit. An Illumina HiSeq 2500 was used to sequence the libraries paired-end at 2 x 150 bp. To increase sequence diversity, about 25-30% phiX was spiked into each library pool. Processing in the source paper ran as follows. The UMI-based MiGEC pipeline processed quality-filtered reads and removed over 80% of raw TCR sequences during error correction. IMGT germline references were used for aligning VDJ genes, and each clonotype was defined as a unique CDR3 amino acid sequence together with its V-J genes. Clonal expansion, Shannon diversity and CDR3 relatedness (CalcPairwiseDistances, ClusterSamples) were evaluated with VDJtools, and phylogenetic trees were built with CLCbio workbench. A clone was classed as expanded if it had 8 or more unique UMIs, a cutoff based on coefficient-of-variation modelling across technical triplicates. The public reads were run again by TCRdb, first through fastp at Q25 and then through MiXCR, and only productive beta chains were kept. Identical CDR3 protein sequences are pooled into one entry, listed with their most common genes and DNA. These V and J calls rely on TCRdb rather than the paper's analysis. A total of 90,000 to 100,000 distinct CDR3 sequences appear in this sample, 3% to 4% of them only once. 5% to 6.5% of the sample rests with the top ten.

For unsorted PBMC libraries, 2 million PBMCs were used after storage in RNAlater at -80 degrees C until RNA extraction. Multiple sclerosis patients were enrolled in a US clinical protocol under which disease progression was evaluated by magnetic resonance imaging. PBMCs were separated from peripheral blood using Ficoll-Hypaque density gradient centrifugation and then cryopreserved in liquid nitrogen. Input material: PBMCs. Recombination connected TRBV7-2 to TRBJ2-7; the D gene is possibly TRBD1, with 5 bases matching. This clonotype originated in a woman aged 18-29 years with multiple sclerosis. This receptor has the CDR3 CASSSDRPLREQYF. The nucleotide sequence is given as TGTGCCAGCAGCTCCGACAGACCACTACGAGAGCAGTACTTC.